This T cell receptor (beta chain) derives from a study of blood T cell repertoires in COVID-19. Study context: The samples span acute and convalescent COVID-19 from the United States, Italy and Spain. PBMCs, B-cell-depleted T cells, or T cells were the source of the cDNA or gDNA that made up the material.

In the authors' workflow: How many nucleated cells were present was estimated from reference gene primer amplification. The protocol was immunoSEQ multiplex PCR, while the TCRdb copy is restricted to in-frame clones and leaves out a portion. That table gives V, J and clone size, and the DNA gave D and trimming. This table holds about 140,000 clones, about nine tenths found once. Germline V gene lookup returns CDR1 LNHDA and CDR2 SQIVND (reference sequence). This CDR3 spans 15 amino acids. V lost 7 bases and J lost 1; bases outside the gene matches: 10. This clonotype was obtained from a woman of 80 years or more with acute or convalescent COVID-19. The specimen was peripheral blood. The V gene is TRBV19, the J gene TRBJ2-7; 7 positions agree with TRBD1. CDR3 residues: CASNDGTARSYEQYF. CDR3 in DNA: TGTGCCAGTAACGACGGGACAGCACGTTCCTACGAGCAGTACTTC.